These 15 T cell receptor beta chains share one sample of origin, sequenced in a study of CD8+ T cells in alopecia areata. Treatment noted: oral pan-JAK inhibitor, 5-10 mg twice daily. Following extraction, RNA underwent reverse transcription to cDNA, which served as the sequencing template. Using immunoSEQ multiplex PCR, the repertoire was profiled, and TCRdb retains in-frame clones only, with some absent. The data show 190,000 or so clones, roughly three fifths seen once. Sequencing used CD8+ T cells sorted from blood, obtained at week 24, from a patient treated with tofacitinib. The source of these receptors is a human donor with alopecia areata.

This clone was detected only a few times. The chain joins TRBV27 to TRBJ2-7, with TRBD1 matching 8 bases. The J segment lost 5 bases and the V segment lost 5 bases, leaving 5 bases of the junction unmatched. The CDR3 has 13 amino acids. Germline CDR1 MNHEY, CDR2 SMNVEV (reference sequence). CDR3 sequence reads: CASSLTGVNEQYF. The CDR3 region has the DNA TGTGCCAGCAGTCTGACAGGGGTTAACGAGCAGTACTTC.

The chain combines TRBV5-1 with TRBJ2-6; possibly TRBD1 for D (5 bases). V lost 0 bases, J lost 4 bases, and 20 bases lay in between. Germline loops: CDR1 SGHRS, CDR2 YFSETQ. This CDR3 comprises 19 residues. CDR3 DNA: TGCGCCAGCAGCTTGGGCAGACGACAGACCTTTGGCGGGGCCAACGTCCTGACTTTC. It translates to CASSLGRRQTFGGANVLTF.

The rearrangement links TRBV2 to TRBJ2-7; weak D call: TRBD1 (6 bases). V lost 4 bases, J lost 3 bases, and 13 bases lay in between. From germline, CDR1 is SNHLY and CDR2 FYNNEI. The CDR3 totals 14 residues. CDR3 amino acids: CASSAWGQFYEQYF. Written as DNA, the CDR3 is TGTGCCAGCAGTGCTTGGGGACAATTCTACGAGCAGTACTTC. Looking up the rest from reference TRBV2 and TRBJ2-7 gives the full variable domain: EPEVTQTPSHQVTQMGQEVILRCVPISNHLYFYWYRQILGQKVEFLVSFYNNEISEKSEIFDDQFSVERPDGSNFTLKIRSTKLEDSAMYFCASSAWGQFYEQYFGPGTRLTVT.

The sample holds a few counts of this clone. The rearrangement links TRBV2 to TRBJ2-7; D is possibly TRBD1 (6 bases). Germline V gives CDR1 SNHLY, CDR2 FYNNEI. V gave up 5 bases and J gave up 0 bases, with 11 bases separating them. This CDR3 contains 14 residues. CDR3 DNA: TGTGCCAGCAGTCCACAGGGAAACTCCTACGAGCAGTACTTC. This codes for CASSPQGNSYEQYF.

This chain connects TRBV7-9 to TRBJ1-1; the D is unclear. Per germline, CDR1 SEHNR and CDR2 FQNEAQ (reference sequence). V lost 3 bases and J 7 bases, leaving 12 bases between the germline ends. CDR3 length equals 13 residues. The CDR3 spells CASSLGNYYEAFF. CDR3 nucleotide sequence: TGTGCCAGCAGCTTGGGCAACTACTATGAAGCTTTCTTT. The variable domain in full, completed from reference TRBV7-9 and TRBJ1-1, reads DTGVSQNPRHKITKRGQNVTFRCDPISEHNRLYWYRQTLGQGPEFLTYFQNEAQLEKSRLLSDRFSAERPKGSFSTLEIQRTEQGDSAMYLCASSLGNYYEAFFGQGTRLTVV.

The gene calls are TRBV6-1 and TRBJ2-7; 9 bases match TRBD1. Germline V gene data show CDR1 as MNHNS and CDR2 as SASEGT. J lost 3 bases, V lost 6 bases, and 3 bases had no gene match. This CDR3 is 13 amino acids long. The CDR3 region is CASRDRGIYEQYF. CDR3 sequence (DNA): TGTGCCAGCAGGGACAGGGGAATCTACGAGCAGTACTTC.

The chain employs TRBV4-2 and TRBJ2-5, with 12 positions matching TRBD2. The CDR3 consists of 15 residues. The germline V gene encodes CDR1 LGHNA and CDR2 YNFKEQ. Unmatched junction bases numbered 4, after V lost 4 bases and J lost 4 bases. CDR3 DNA: TGTGCCAGCAGCCCACCACTAGCGGGGGGAGAGACCCAGTACTTC. The encoded protein is CASSPPLAGGETQYF.

This clone qualifies as medium-sized (0.01 to 0.1%). The CDR3 is CASSFAGAEAFF. As DNA, the CDR3 is TGTGCCAGCAGCTTTGCGGGTGCTGAAGCTTTCTTT. The chain links TRBV7-9 to TRBJ1-1; unclear D gene. Germline values: CDR1 SEHNR, CDR2 FQNEAQ (reference sequence). The CDR3 loop spans 12 amino acids. V was cut by 3 bases and J by 6 bases, with 8 bases left in between.

This chain connects TRBV4-1 to TRBJ2-7; 7 bases fit TRBD1. Germline CDR1 MGHRA, CDR2 YSYEKL. The trim removed 2 bases at V and 0 bases at J, leaving 4 bases unmatched. The CDR3 has 15 residues. Here the CDR3 DNA reads TGCGCCAGCAGCCAAATAACAGGGGCCTCCTACGAGCAGTACTTC. Amino acid sequence: CASSQITGASYEQYF.

The chain employs TRBV4-1 and TRBJ2-2; D is possibly TRBD1 (5 bases). CDR1 and CDR2 from the germline V gene are MGHRA and YSYEKL. The CDR3 totals 16 residues. Between the trimmed V and J ends, which lost 0 bases and 4 bases, there was a span of 12 bases. Written as DNA, the CDR3 is TGCGCCAGCAGCCAAGAACGGACATTGGTCACCGGGGAGCTGTTTTTT. Translation gives CASSQERTLVTGELFF.

The chain carries TRBV2 and TRBJ2-7, with TRBD1 identical over 9 bases. Germline values: CDR1 SNHLY, CDR2 FYNNEI. This CDR3 is built from 15 residues. V lost 4 bases and J lost 1; bases outside the gene matches: 5. CDR3 nucleotides: TGTGCCAGCAGTGGCCCACAGGGGGCTTCCTACGAGCAGTACTTC. This sequence encodes CASSGPQGASYEQYF.

V and J are TRBV27 and TRBJ1-4; TRBD1 matches 7 bases. Trimming removed 5 bases from V and 7 bases from J; junction bases left unmatched: 10. CDR3 length: 15 amino acids. Per germline, CDR1 MNHEY and CDR2 SMNVEV (reference sequence). The CDR3 bases are TGTGCCAGCAGTGGGAGACAGGGTTTGGGTGAAAAACTGTTTTTT. This encodes CASSGRQGLGEKLFF.

This clone has more than one count but fewer than ten. This specimen includes other DNA sequences encoding the same CDR3. The rearrangement links TRBV30 to TRBJ2-7; D is unclear. Germline V lookup: CDR1 GTSNPN, CDR2 SVGIG (reference sequence). This CDR3 is built from 11 residues. V was cut by 2 bases and J by 0 bases, with 2 bases left in between. CDR3 in amino acids: CAWSISYEQYF. The CDR3 DNA reads TGTGCCTGGAGTATCTCCTACGAGCAGTACTTC.

This chain joins TRBV9 and TRBJ1-2; D call uncertain. The germline CDR1 and CDR2 sequences are SGDLS and YYNGEE. This CDR3 spans 11 amino acids. The V end was cut by 5 bases, the J end by 8 bases, with 10 bases between. CDR3 region: CASRQLGGYTF. The CDR3 DNA reads TGTGCCAGCAGACAACTGGGGGGCTACACCTTC.

The J gene is TRBJ1-5, the V gene TRBV2; D is ambiguous. Germline loops: CDR1 SNHLY, CDR2 FYNNEI. V lost 5 bases and J lost 1, with 9 bases in between. The CDR3 is made up of 14 amino acids. The CDR3 region is CASSRTGSNQPQHF. The CDR3 nucleotides are TGTGCCAGCAGTCGGACGGGCAGCAATCAGCCCCAGCATTTT.